A single sample gave rise to the 9 T cell receptor beta chains below, sequenced in a study of radiation and T cells in renal cell carcinoma. TCRdb keeps only in-frame clones here, not all; method: immunoSEQ multiplex PCR. This table holds 130,000 to 150,000 clones, over 75% found once. Time point reported: baseline pretreatment blood. Indicated treatment: 15 Gy SBRT to primary tumor, nephrectomy 4 weeks later. The sample was blood, taken from a patient whose treatment included radiotherapy and nephrectomy. The receptors stem from a woman between 50 and 59 years old with renal cell carcinoma.

The chain employs TRBV2 and TRBJ1-3; D is uncertain. CDR1 is SNHLY, CDR2 FYNNEI, per germline. Trimming took off 8 bases at V and 2 bases at J, with 10 bases between the two ends. CDR3 length equals 13 residues. The CDR3 sequence: CASFQEAGNTIYF. In DNA form, the CDR3 reads TGTGCCAGCTTCCAAGAGGCTGGAAACACCATATATTTT.

This chain uses TRBV4-2 with TRBJ2-7, with D perhaps matching TRBD2 (6 bases). Germline CDR1 LGHNA, CDR2 YNFKEQ. The CDR3 extends over 15 amino acids. With 0 bases removed from V and 3 bases from J, the gap between germline ends came to 12 bases. In DNA, the CDR3 is TGTGCCAGCAGCCAAGAGGGAGGTAGTGACTACGAGCAGTACTTC. Its translation: CASSQEGGSDYEQYF.

The rearrangement joins TRBV6-6 to TRBJ1-1; D uncertain. Trimming removed 4 bases from V and 0 bases from J, with 9 bases in between. Germline V CDR1 and CDR2: MNHNY, SVGAGI (reference sequence). The CDR3 is 14 residues long. CDR3 DNA: TGTGCCAGCAGTTTGGATATCTTGAACACTGAAGCTTTCTTT. Protein: CASSLDILNTEAFF.

This rearrangement joins TRBV7-9 to TRBJ2-5; 11 bases match TRBD2. J lost 4 bases, V lost 3 bases, and 10 bases had no gene match. The CDR3 has 17 residues. Germline V gene sequence: CDR1 SEHNR, CDR2 FQNEAQ (reference sequence). The CDR3 sequence: CASSFLPGTSGIETQYF. The CDR3 nucleotides read TGTGCCAGCAGCTTCCTCCCCGGGACTAGCGGAATAGAGACCCAGTACTTC.

The chain is built from TRBV7-9 and TRBJ2-1; no firm D call. CDR1 SEHNR and CDR2 FQNEAQ come from the germline V gene (reference sequence). Between the trimmed V and J ends, which lost 8 bases and 3 bases, there was a span of 17 bases. The CDR3 totals 15 residues. CDR3 DNA sequence: TGTGCCAGCCCGCAGTCCCAGGTTGGCTACAATGAGCAGTTCTTC. Protein sequence: CASPQSQVGYNEQFF.

This sequence joins TRBV5-1 and TRBJ1-2; a weak D match, TRBD1 (5 bases). This CDR3 contains 13 residues. Germline values: CDR1 SGHRS, CDR2 YFSETQ. Between the trimmed V and J ends, which lost 7 bases and 2 bases, there was a span of 12 bases. The CDR3 DNA sequence: TGCGCCAGCGCAACCCAGGGCAACTATGGCTACACCTTC. Translated, it gives CASATQGNYGYTF. Complete variable domain (other parts from reference TRBV5-1 and TRBJ1-2): KAGVTQTPRYLIKTRGQQVTLSCSPISGHRSVSWYQQTPGQGLQFLFEYFSETQRNKGNFPGRFSGRQFSNSRSEMNVSTLELGDSALYLCASATQGNYGYTFGSGTRLTVV.

The J gene is TRBJ1-1, the V gene TRBV6-5; no definite D call. Germline-derived CDR1 and CDR2 are MNHEY and SVGAGI. Trimming removed 6 bases from V and 0 bases from J, with 5 bases in between. The CDR3 extends over 12 amino acids. The CDR3 region is CASRDVNTEAFF. The CDR3 region has the DNA TGTGCCAGCAGGGACGTGAACACTGAAGCTTTCTTT.

The genes are TRBV4-1 and TRBJ1-1; no definite D call. This CDR3 contains 15 residues. Trimming took off 4 bases at V and 4 bases at J, with 16 bases between the two ends. Germline lookup yields CDR1 MGHRA and CDR2 YSYEKL. The CDR3 coding sequence is TGCGCCAGCAGCCCACCGGGCCTCACGAGCACTGAAGCTTTCTTT. It codes for CASSPPGLTSTEAFF.

The J gene is TRBJ1-3, the V gene TRBV11-2; possibly TRBD1 for D (5 bases). The CDR3 contains 15 residues. Trimming cost V 5 bases and J 4 bases, with 15 bases left between them. CDR1 and CDR2 from the germline V gene are SGHAT and FQNNGV. The CDR3 spells CASSHAGDPGNTIYF. In nucleotides, the CDR3 is TGTGCCAGCAGCCATGCCGGGGACCCAGGAAACACCATATATTTT. Drawing the rest from reference TRBV11-2 and TRBJ1-3, the complete variable domain is EAGVAQSPRYKIIEKRQSVAFWCNPISGHATLYWYQQILGQGPKLLIQFQNNGVVDDSQLPKDRFSAERLKGVDSTLKIQPAKLEDSAVYLCASSHAGDPGNTIYFGEGSWLTVV.